Each of the 27 T cell receptor beta chains below was sequenced from the same sample in a study of blood T cell repertoires in COVID-19. Method: immunoSEQ multiplex PCR; TCRdb's copy keeps in-frame clones and lacks some. In the table there are some 150,000 clones, 77% of which are singletons. The sample was peripheral blood. The receptor source for this set is a woman between 50 and 59 years old with active or convalescent COVID-19.

The genes are TRBV11-1 and TRBJ2-7; 9 nucleotides match TRBD1. CDR3 length: 15 amino acids. CDR1 is SGHAT, CDR2 FQDESV, per germline (reference sequence). The V segment lost 6 bases and the J segment 5 bases; nucleotides outside the gene matches: 11. The CDR3 sequence: CASSQTGQGRNEQYF. The DNA of the CDR3 is TGTGCCAGCAGTCAAACGGGACAGGGTAGGAACGAGCAGTACTTC.

J is TRBJ1-2 and V is TRBV6-1; no clear D gene. CDR3 length: 14 amino acids. Trimming took 2 bases from V and 4 from J, leaving 11 bases between them. Germline V gene lookup returns CDR1 MNHNS and CDR2 SASEGT. The CDR3 sequence: CASSEWSPPYGYTF. CDR3 bases: TGTGCCAGCAGTGAATGGAGTCCTCCCTATGGCTACACCTTC.

The rearrangement links TRBV6-5 to TRBJ1-6, with 8 bases aligning to TRBD1. In germline, CDR1 is MNHEY, CDR2 SVGAGI. The CDR3 spans 15 residues. V trimming: 4 bases; J trimming: 7 bases; junction bases outside the gene matches: 6. The CDR3 DNA follows: TGTGCCAGCAGTTTCGGACAGGGAAGAAATTCACCCCTCCACTTT. It encodes CASSFGQGRNSPLHF.

The chain carries TRBV11-1 and TRBJ2-2; 9 nucleotides agree with TRBD1. V lost 5 bases and J lost 7; bases outside the gene matches: 11. CDR3 length: 16 amino acids. Germline loops: CDR1 SGHAT, CDR2 FQDESV (reference sequence). The CDR3 spells CASSLDRGGGGGELFF. The DNA of the CDR3 is TGTGCCAGCAGCCTGGACAGGGGCGGAGGCGGCGGGGAGCTGTTTTTT.

The rearrangement uses TRBV18 and TRBJ2-4; 8 nucleotides line up with TRBD2. Germline values: CDR1 KGHSH, CDR2 LQKENI. The V gene end was trimmed by 0 bases and the J gene end by 0 bases; junction bases not matched to a gene: 1. The CDR3 is 16 amino acids. CDR3 amino acids: CASSPPGGVAKNIQYF. The CDR3 coding sequence is TGTGCCAGCTCACCACCCGGGGGGGTAGCCAAAAACATTCAGTACTTC.

This clone showed up just once. The chain joins TRBV3-1 (or the pseudogene TRBV3-2) to TRBJ2-1; a possible D gene is TRBD2 (6 bases). There are 16 residues in the CDR3. V was trimmed by 3 bases and J by 1 base, leaving 13 bases between them. The germline V gene encodes CDR1 LGHDT and CDR2 YNNKEL (reference sequence). CDR3 in amino acids: CASSHGGASSYNEQFF. For the CDR3, the DNA is TGTGCCAGCAGCCACGGCGGGGCCTCGTCCTACAATGAGCAGTTCTTC.

The chain employs TRBV18 and TRBJ1-4, with TRBD1 identical over 9 bases. Germline V gives CDR1 KGHSH, CDR2 LQKENI. There are 19 residues in the CDR3. V trimming: 6 bases; J trimming: 5 bases; junction bases outside the gene matches: 19. CDR3 protein: CASSRSAPTGGYSNEKLFF. The CDR3 DNA follows: TGTGCCAGCTCGCGCTCGGCCCCGACAGGGGGTTACTCCAATGAAAAACTGTTTTTT.

V is TRBV29-1 and J is TRBJ2-3; TRBD1 aligns across 7 bases. This CDR3 region has 15 residues. The trim removed 5 bases at V and 0 bases at J, leaving 8 bases unmatched. Germline V gene lookup returns CDR1 SQVTM and CDR2 ANQGSEA. As DNA, the CDR3 is TGCAGCGTTAGGAGGTGGGACAGTAGCACAGATACGCAGTATTTT. It codes for CSVRRWDSSTDTQYF.

V usage is TRBV2 and J usage is TRBJ2-3; 9 bases map to TRBD1. This CDR3 contains 14 residues. V shed 4 bases, J shed 5 bases, and the junction held 4 bases outside the gene matches. Germline CDR1 is SNHLY and CDR2 is FYNNEI. Here the CDR3 DNA reads TGTGCCAGCAGTGGCGACAGGGGGAGAGATACGCAGTATTTT. Residues: CASSGDRGRDTQYF.

The gene calls are TRBV3-1 (or the pseudogene TRBV3-2) and TRBJ1-1; 11 bases align to TRBD1. Germline loops: CDR1 LGHDT, CDR2 YNNKEL (reference sequence). J was trimmed by 6 bases and V by 4 bases; bases with no gene match: 4. This CDR3 contains 14 residues. CDR3: CASSPDRGLAEAFF. The CDR3 DNA follows: TGTGCCAGCAGCCCGGACAGGGGGCTCGCTGAAGCTTTCTTT.

V and J are TRBV7-2 and TRBJ2-1, with D maybe TRBD1 (6 bases). The V end lost 1 base, the J end lost 2 bases, and 9 bases lay between the germline ends. Germline V CDR1 and CDR2: SGHTA, FQGNSA. This CDR3 comprises 15 residues. CDR3 region: CASSLVRGAYNEQFF. The CDR3, as DNA: TGTGCCAGCAGCTTAGTCAGGGGCGCCTACAATGAGCAGTTCTTC.

V usage is TRBV4-3 and J usage is TRBJ2-2, with D possibly being TRBD1 (5 bases). The CDR3 has 14 amino acids. V was shortened by 4 bases and J by 6 bases, with 12 bases between the two germline ends. Germline CDR1 reads LGHNA; CDR2 reads YSLEER. The CDR3 sequence: CASSRTRVAGELFF. The CDR3 nucleotides are TGCGCCAGCAGCCGTACCAGGGTGGCCGGGGAGCTGTTTTTT.

This clone was seen only a few times. The rearrangement uses TRBV29-1 and TRBJ2-5; 12 bases agree with TRBD1. J gave up 5 bases and V 7 bases, and 11 bases lay outside the gene matches. Per the germline V gene, CDR1 is SQVTM and CDR2 is ANQGSEA. The CDR3 is 15 amino acids. The CDR3 bases are TGCAGCGCCGCTAGGGACAGGGGGCGCCGGGAGACCCAGTACTTC. This gives the protein CSAARDRGRRETQYF.

This rearrangement joins TRBV21-1 to TRBJ2-1; the table gives TRBD2 as D, unverified against the DNA. TRBV21-1 is shown as a pseudogene. This CDR3 spans 17 amino acids. The CDR3 protein is CASSKDPGGGRYNEQFF. The CDR3 DNA reads as TGTGCCAGCAGCAAAGATCCCGGCGGGGGGCGCTACAATGAGCAGTTCTTC.

The J gene is TRBJ1-2, the V gene TRBV18, with 12 bases that match TRBD1. J gave up 2 bases and V 3 bases, and 4 bases lay outside the gene matches. There are 16 residues in the CDR3. CDR1 KGHSH and CDR2 LQKENI come from the germline V gene. The CDR3 reads CASSPGTGGANYGYTF. CDR3 sequence (DNA): TGTGCCAGCTCACCCGGGACAGGGGGCGCGAACTATGGCTACACCTTC.

The chain employs TRBV7-8 and TRBJ2-2, with 7 bases identical to TRBD1. CDR3 length equals 16 residues. V shed 5 bases and J 0 bases; nucleotides not matched to a gene: 6. Germline V gives CDR1 SGHVS, CDR2 FQNEAQ. CDR3 sequence (DNA): TGTGCCAGCAGCCGGGACAGTTCCGCGAACACCGGGGAGCTGTTTTTT. The encoded protein is CASSRDSSANTGELFF.

V is TRBV23-1 and J is TRBJ1-4, with 8 nucleotides matching TRBD1. TRBV23-1 carries the ORF label, with uncertain function. The CDR3 has 19 residues. The junction had 17 bases not matched to a gene; V was cut back by 0 bases and J by 8 bases. CDR3: CASSQSLGPSRGHREKLFF. The DNA for the CDR3 is TGCGCCAGCAGTCAATCCTTGGGACCATCCAGGGGGCATCGGGAAAAACTGTTTTTT.

This CDR3 reads CASSGEADQPQHF. The CDR3 region has the DNA TGTGCCAGCAGCGGTGAGGCCGATCAGCCCCAGCATTTT. The chain combines TRBV5-5 with TRBJ1-5; D unclear. Germline CDR1 SGHKS, CDR2 YYEKEE (reference sequence). V dropped 4 bases and J dropped 5 bases, with 10 bases sitting between them. This CDR3 is 13 amino acids long. The full variable domain, completed using reference TRBV5-5 and TRBJ1-5, is DAGVTQSPTHLIKTRGQQVTLRCSPISGHKSVSWYQQVLGQGPQFIFQYYEKEERGRGNFPDRFSARQFPNYSSELNVNALLLGDSALYLCASSGEADQPQHFGDGTRLSIL.

The rearrangement uses TRBV30 and TRBJ2-5, with D uncertain. The CDR3 has 11 amino acids. With 0 bases removed from V and 4 bases from J, the gap between germline ends came to 3 bases. CDR1 and CDR2 (germline): GTSNPN, SVGIG (reference sequence). The CDR3 region has the DNA TGTGCCTGGAGTGTACTAGAGACCCAGTACTTC. Amino acid sequence: CAWSVLETQYF.

The chain has TRBV27 and TRBJ2-1; possible D gene TRBD2, 5 bases. Trimming cost V 4 bases and J 3 bases, with 10 bases left between them. Germline values: CDR1 MNHEY, CDR2 SMNVEV (reference sequence). This CDR3 is built from 14 residues. CDR3 DNA sequence: TGTGCCAGCAGTTCGGGGTTCCACTACAATGAGCAGTTCTTC. This codes for CASSSGFHYNEQFF.

The CDR3 loop reads CASSRGELLNTEAFF. CDR3 nucleotides: TGTGCCAGCAGCCGGGGGGAACTCCTGAACACTGAAGCTTTCTTT. V and J are TRBV5-6 and TRBJ1-1, with D tentatively TRBD1 (5 bases). CDR3 size: 15 residues. Germline V gives CDR1 SGHDT, CDR2 YYEEEE. Trimming took off 4 bases at V and 0 bases at J, with 13 bases between the two ends.

V usage is TRBV23-1 and J usage is TRBJ2-7; no reliable D call. TRBV23-1 is placed among ORFs of uncertain function. Deletions cut 3 bases from V and 4 bases from J, with 13 bases between. The CDR3 is 14 residues long. The CDR3 nucleotides read TGCGCCAGCAGTCACCCCGGGTCCCAATACGAGCAGTACTTC. Its protein product is CASSHPGSQYEQYF.

The chain recombines TRBV30 with TRBJ1-2; TRBD1 matches at 7 bases. Germline V gives CDR1 GTSNPN, CDR2 SVGIG (reference sequence). With V trimmed by 0 bases and J by 8 bases, 3 bases remained unmatched. The CDR3 length is 12 residues. CDR3 DNA: TGTGCCTGGAGTGTAGGGGGCAGGGGCTACACCTTC. This sequence encodes CAWSVGGRGYTF.

V usage is TRBV19 and J usage is TRBJ1-1; D not resolved. Trimming stripped 1 base from V and 10 bases from J, with 13 bases between. The CDR3 has 13 amino acids. Germline V gene lookup returns CDR1 LNHDA and CDR2 SQIVND (reference sequence). This chain's CDR3 is CASSIAAGSSAFF. CDR3 bases: TGTGCCAGTAGTATAGCCGCCGGTTCGTCAGCTTTCTTT.

Of note for this clone: The junction does not match germline at one end; this may be a read error. The rearrangement joins TRBV12-5 to TRBJ1-1, with 10 bases matching TRBD1. In germline, CDR1 is LGHNT, CDR2 FRNRAP. This CDR3 comprises 16 residues. In DNA form, the CDR3 reads TGTGCTAGTGCTTTGGTATTGTCCGGGACAGGGGTGGAAGCTTTCTTT. Encoded protein: CASALVLSGTGVEAFF.

This chain links TRBV6-4 with TRBJ1-5, with D possibly being TRBD1 (6 bases). Germline values: CDR1 MRHNA, CDR2 SNTAGT. V was cut by 8 bases and J by 6 bases, with 17 bases left in between. The CDR3 is made up of 14 amino acids. The CDR3: CASHGMGAGQPQHF. As DNA, the CDR3 is TGTGCCAGCCACGGGATGGGGGCTGGTCAGCCCCAGCATTTT.

This clone has only a few counts. The chain recombines TRBV7-9 with TRBJ2-5; TRBD1 aligns across 7 bases. The germline V gene encodes CDR1 SEHNR and CDR2 FQNEAQ (reference sequence). With 4 bases clipped from V and 2 bases from J, the junction kept 4 bases outside the gene matches. There are 14 residues in the CDR3. The CDR3, as DNA: TGTGCCAGCAGCTCGACAGGGCGGCAAGAGACCCAGTACTTC. It yields the protein CASSSTGRQETQYF.